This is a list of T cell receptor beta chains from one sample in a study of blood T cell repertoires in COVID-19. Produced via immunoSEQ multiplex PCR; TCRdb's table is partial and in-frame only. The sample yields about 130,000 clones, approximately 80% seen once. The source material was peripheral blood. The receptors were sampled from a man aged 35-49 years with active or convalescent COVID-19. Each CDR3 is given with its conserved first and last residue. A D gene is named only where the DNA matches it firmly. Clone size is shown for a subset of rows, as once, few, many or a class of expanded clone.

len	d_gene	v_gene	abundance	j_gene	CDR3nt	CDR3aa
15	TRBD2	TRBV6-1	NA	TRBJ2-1	TGTGCCAGCCGTGAGAGCGGGGCGATTAACAATGAGCAGTTCTTC	CASRESGAINNEQFF
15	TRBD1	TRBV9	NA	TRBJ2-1	TGTGCCAGCAGACCACCGGGACAGGGGGCTAGTGAGCAGTTCTTC	CASRPPGQGASEQFF
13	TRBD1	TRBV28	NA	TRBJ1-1	TGTGCCACAGAAGGGGGCCCGGGAACTGAAGCTTTCTTT	CATEGGPGTEAFF
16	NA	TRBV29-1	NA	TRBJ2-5	TGCAGCGTTGAAGGGGGGCGTTACCCCCAGGGAGAGACCCAGTACTTC	CSVEGGRYPQGETQYF
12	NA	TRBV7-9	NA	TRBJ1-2	TGTGCCAGCAGCCGGTTAAACTATGGCTACACCTTC	CASSRLNYGYTF
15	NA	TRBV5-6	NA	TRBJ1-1	TGTGCCAGCAGCTTGACCATACGAGGGTGGGCTGAAGCTTTCTTT	CASSLTIRGWAEAFF
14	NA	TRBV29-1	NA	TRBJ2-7	TGCAGCGTTGAACCGGGGGAAGTCCCCTACGAGCAGTACTTC	CSVEPGEVPYEQYF
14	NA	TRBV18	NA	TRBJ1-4	TGTGCCAGCTCACCACTAGCGGCATCCGAAAAACTGTTTTTT	CASSPLAASEKLFF
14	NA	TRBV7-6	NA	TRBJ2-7	TGTGCCAGCAGCTTTGCAGGGAGGTTGGACGAGCAGTACTTC	CASSFAGRLDEQYF
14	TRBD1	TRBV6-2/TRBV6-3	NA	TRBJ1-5	TGTGCCAGCAGTTACACAGGGGGCAATCAGCCCCAGCATTTT	CASSYTGGNQPQHF
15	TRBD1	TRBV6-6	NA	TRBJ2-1	TGTGCCAGCAGCCGAACAGGGGGCTCGTACAATGAGCAGTTCTTC	CASSRTGGSYNEQFF
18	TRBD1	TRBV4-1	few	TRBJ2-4	TGCGCCAGCAGCCAAGCGGACAGGGGGCATGGAGCCAAAAACATTCAGTACTTC	CASSQADRGHGAKNIQYF
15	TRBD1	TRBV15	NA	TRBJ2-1	TGTGCCACCAGCAGAGACGGGACAGGTCTCGATGAGCAGTTCTTC	CATSRDGTGLDEQFF
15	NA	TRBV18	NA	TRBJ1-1	TGTGCCAGCTCCCCGGGATCGGGACAGAACACTGAAGCTTTCTTT	CASSPGSGQNTEAFF
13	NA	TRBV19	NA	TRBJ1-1	TGTGCCAGTAGACGGGAAGCTAGGTCTGGAGCTTTCTTT	CASRREARSGAFF
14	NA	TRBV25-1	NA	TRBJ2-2	TGTGCCAGCAGGGACTCCAGCTACACCGGGGAGCTGTTTTTT	CASRDSSYTGELFF
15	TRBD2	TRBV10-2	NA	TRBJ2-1	TGCGCCAGCAGTGGGACTAGCGGGAGGAGGAATGAGCAGTTCTTC	CASSGTSGRRNEQFF
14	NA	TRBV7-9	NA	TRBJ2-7	TGTGCCAGCAGCGCGGACATTCACCCCTACGAGCAGTACTTC	CASSADIHPYEQYF